This T cell receptor (beta chain) was identified in a study of regulatory T cells in long-lasting Graves disease (TCRdb year 2021). Background for the entire study: To count as having persistent Graves' disease, a patient had to have received antithyroid drug treatment for over 5 years with TSH receptor autoantibodies remaining persistently positive. Persistent Graves' disease patients were compared with newly diagnosed Graves' disease patients by peripheral blood TCR sequencing and RNA sequencing. The study was registered as a clinical trial and conducted in China. A total of roughly 33 samples underwent TCR sequencing: roughly 13 from persistent and some 20 from newly diagnosed Graves' disease patients. On average, persistent Graves' disease patients in the clinical cohort had been on antithyroid drugs for roughly 11 years. What the authors observed across the whole study: Only the TCR beta chain was sequenced and analyzed. Preferential use of TRBV28, TRBJ1-2 and TRBJ2-5 was observed in persistent disease, whereas TRBV20-1 and TRBJ2-1 were favored in newly diagnosed disease. Peripheral blood alone was examined, since thyroid tissue, which constituted the primary lesion, could not be accessed. Compared with newly diagnosed patients, patients with persistent Graves' disease had lower TCR Shannon entropy and fewer highly expanded clones, which suggests clonal expansion. The small sample size was acknowledged by the authors as a limitation that may reduce accuracy. More public clonotypes were shared among persistent patients (fewer than 3,000) than among newly diagnosed patients (966).

Receptor libraries were prepared by multiplex PCR. Instrument on record: Illumina HiSeq 4000. To build TCR beta libraries, CDR3 regions were amplified by Arm-PCR using iRepertoire HTBI primers. Gel purification was performed on PCR products prior to sequencing. The study's own analysis went as follows. A total of fewer than 70 TRBV and 14 TRBJ segments were identified across samples and were used for gene usage analysis of CDR3 amino acid clonotypes. COPE and FqMerger were used to merge the filtered high-quality paired reads into contigs. BLAST was used to align contigs to IMGT TRBV, TRBD and TRBJ reference genes, and CDR3 was defined according to IMGT. Highly expanded clones were defined as clonotypes with a frequency above 0.1%. Shannon entropy was used to measure repertoire diversity, and the Gini coefficient was used to measure V-J evenness. A clonotype found in more than one individual was treated as public. In TCRdb, the public reads were trimmed at Q25 with fastp and aligned with MiXCR, with productive beta chains retained. Each record represents a unique CDR3 protein, reported with the most common genes and DNA among its rows. Clone size and V and J calls follow TCRdb, not the original study. The sample table holds around 460,000 distinct CDR3 sequences, of which 20% to 25% were seen once. About an eighth of the sample is held by the ten biggest clonotypes.

This clonotype was counted ten times or more. Its antigen has not been determined. There are no base qualities to consult, and no much larger clone falls within one base. The time point label corresponds to: persistent/refractory GD, antithyroid drugs over 5 years with positive TRAb. RNA was extracted from PBMCs in TRIzol for both TCR sequencing and RNA sequencing. Graves' disease was diagnosed according to American Thyroid Association guidelines. Recruitment of patients was carried out at an endocrinology department in Xi'an, China. From each patient, around 9 milliliters of peripheral blood was collected into an EDTA anticoagulant tube. PBMCs were isolated by Ficoll Paque Plus density gradient separation without further T cell sorting. An Agilent 2100 Bioanalyzer and agarose gel were used to assess RNA quality, and a NanoDrop 2000 was used to measure RNA concentration. Trimming leaves V shorter by 0 bases and J shorter by 2 bases, with the junction holding 5 bases beyond the gene matches. Sequences MNHEY (CDR1) and SVGEGT (CDR2) are obtained from the germline V gene. From cysteine to phenylalanine, the CDR3 is 16 amino acids long. Only the CDR3 DNA stays, 48 bases, in frame from base 1.

The receptor was derived from a female donor with Graves disease. The chain joins TRBV6-2 or TRBV6-3 to TRBJ2-5, and 8 junction bases match TRBD2. The sample consisted of peripheral blood mononuclear cells (PBMCs), taken when the disease was refractory, from a patient treated with antithyroid drugs. The CDR3 reads as follows: CASSYSGVAGQETQYF. Read as DNA, the sequence is TGTGCCAGCAGTTACTCGGGCGTAGCGGGGCAAGAGACCCAGTACTTC.